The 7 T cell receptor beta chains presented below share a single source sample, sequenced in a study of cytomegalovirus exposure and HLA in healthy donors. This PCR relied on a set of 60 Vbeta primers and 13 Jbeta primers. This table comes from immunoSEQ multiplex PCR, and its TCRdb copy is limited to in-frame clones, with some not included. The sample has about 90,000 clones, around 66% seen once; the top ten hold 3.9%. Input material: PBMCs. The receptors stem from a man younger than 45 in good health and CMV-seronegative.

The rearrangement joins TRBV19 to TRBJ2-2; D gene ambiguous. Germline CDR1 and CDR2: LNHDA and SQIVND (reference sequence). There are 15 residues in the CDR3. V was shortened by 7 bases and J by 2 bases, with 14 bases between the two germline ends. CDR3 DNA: TGTGCCAGTATCCCTAGAGGTTTAAACACCGGGGAGCTGTTTTTT. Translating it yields CASIPRGLNTGELFF. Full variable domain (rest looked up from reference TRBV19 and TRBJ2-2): DGGITQSPKYLFRKEGQNVTLSCEQNLNHDAMYWYRQDPGQGLRLIYYSQIVNDFQKGDIAEGYSVSREKKESFPLTVTSAQKNPTAFYLCASIPRGLNTGELFFGEGSRLTVL.

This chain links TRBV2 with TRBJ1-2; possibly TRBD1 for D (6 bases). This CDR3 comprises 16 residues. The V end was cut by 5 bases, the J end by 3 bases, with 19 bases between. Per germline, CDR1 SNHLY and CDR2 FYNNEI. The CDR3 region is CASSTGYTGYHYGYTF. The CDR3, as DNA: TGTGCCAGCAGTACCGGGTACACAGGGTACCACTATGGCTACACCTTC.

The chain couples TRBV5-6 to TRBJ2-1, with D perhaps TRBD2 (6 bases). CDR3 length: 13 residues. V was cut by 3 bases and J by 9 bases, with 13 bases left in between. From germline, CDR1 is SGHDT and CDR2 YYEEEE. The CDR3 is CASSSGGAGEQFF. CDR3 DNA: TGTGCCAGCAGCTCCGGAGGGGCGGGTGAGCAGTTCTTC. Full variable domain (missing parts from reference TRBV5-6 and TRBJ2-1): DAGVTQSPTHLIKTRGQQVTLRCSPKSGHDTVSWYQQALGQGPQFIFQYYEEEERQRGNFPDRFSGHQFPNYSSELNVNALLLGDSALYLCASSSGGAGEQFFGPGTRLTVL.

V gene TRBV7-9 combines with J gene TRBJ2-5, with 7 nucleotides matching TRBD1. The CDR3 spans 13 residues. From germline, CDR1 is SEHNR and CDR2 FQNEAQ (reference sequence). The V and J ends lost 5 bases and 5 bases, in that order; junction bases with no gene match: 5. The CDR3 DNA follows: TGTGCCAGCAGCCCGACAGGGTTGGAGACCCAGTACTTC. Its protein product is CASSPTGLETQYF.

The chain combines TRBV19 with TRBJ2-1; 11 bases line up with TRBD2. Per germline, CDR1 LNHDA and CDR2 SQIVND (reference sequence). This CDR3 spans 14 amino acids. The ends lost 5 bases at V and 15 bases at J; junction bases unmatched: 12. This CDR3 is CASSPRGLAERMFF. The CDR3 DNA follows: TGTGCCAGTAGTCCCCGGGGACTAGCGGAGAGGATGTTCTTC.

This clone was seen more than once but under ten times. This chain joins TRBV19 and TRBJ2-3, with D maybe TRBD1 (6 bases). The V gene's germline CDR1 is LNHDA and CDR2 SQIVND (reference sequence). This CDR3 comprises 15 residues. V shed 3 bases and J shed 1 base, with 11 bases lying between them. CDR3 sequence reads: CASSIFRGGTDTQYF. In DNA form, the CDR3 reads TGTGCCAGTAGTATTTTCAGGGGAGGCACAGATACGCAGTATTTT.

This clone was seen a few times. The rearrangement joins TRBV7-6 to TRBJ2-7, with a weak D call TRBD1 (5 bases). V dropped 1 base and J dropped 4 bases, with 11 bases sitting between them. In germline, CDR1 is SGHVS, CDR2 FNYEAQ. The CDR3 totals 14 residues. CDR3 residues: CASSLGGRAYEQYF. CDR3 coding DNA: TGTGCCAGCAGCTTAGGCGGCAGGGCATACGAGCAGTACTTC.